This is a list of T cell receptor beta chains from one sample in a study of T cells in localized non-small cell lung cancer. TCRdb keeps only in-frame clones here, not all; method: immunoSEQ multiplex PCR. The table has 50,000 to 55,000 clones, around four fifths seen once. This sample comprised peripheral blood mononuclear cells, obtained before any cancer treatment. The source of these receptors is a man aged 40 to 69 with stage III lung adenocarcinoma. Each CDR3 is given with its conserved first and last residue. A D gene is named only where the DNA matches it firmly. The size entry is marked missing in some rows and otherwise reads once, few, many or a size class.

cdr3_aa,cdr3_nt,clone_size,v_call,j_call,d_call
CASSVADSYEQYF,TGTGCCAGCAGTGTTGCAGATTCCTACGAGCAGTACTTC,-,TRBV6-1,TRBJ2-7,-
CASSYGVGTPFDEKLFF,TGTGCCAGCAGCTATGGCGTTGGGACGCCATTTGATGAAAAACTGTTTTTT,few,TRBV5-5,TRBJ1-4,-
CASNSGRHEQYF,TGTGCCAGCAATAGCGGGAGGCACGAGCAGTACTTC,-,TRBV6-6,TRBJ2-7,TRBD2
CASGFGELEAFF,TGTGCTAGTGGTTTCGGAGAACTTGAAGCTTTCTTT,-,TRBV12-5,TRBJ1-1,-
CASSGVGVGTDTQYF,TGTGCCAGCAGCGGAGTAGGTGTCGGCACAGATACGCAGTATTTT,-,TRBV9,TRBJ2-3,-
CASSQDSGSNEQFF,TGTGCCAGCAGCCAAGACTCCGGGTCTAATGAGCAGTTCTTC,-,TRBV4-2,TRBJ2-1,-
CASALSGANVLTF,TGTGCCAGCGCCCTCTCTGGGGCCAACGTCCTGACTTTC,-,TRBV2,TRBJ2-6,-
CASKRRGLDTQYF,TGTGCCAGCAAACGGCGAGGTTTAGATACGCAGTATTTT,-,TRBV5-6,TRBJ2-3,-
CAAAREGRETQYF,TGTGCCGCAGCGAGGGAGGGTCGGGAGACCCAGTACTTC,-,TRBV5-4,TRBJ2-5,TRBD2
CASSFSGSPAGELFF,TGTGCCAGCAGTTTTTCCGGATCCCCGGCCGGGGAGCTGTTTTTT,-,TRBV27,TRBJ2-2,-
CASSLTGTDEAFF,TGTGCCAGCAGCTTGACCGGGACAGATGAAGCTTTCTTT,once,TRBV7-3,TRBJ1-1,TRBD1
CASRGGTSGRNEQFF,TGTGCCAGCAGAGGGGGGACTAGCGGGAGGAATGAGCAGTTCTTC,-,TRBV5-4,TRBJ2-1,TRBD2
CASSSAGATNEKLFF,TGCGCCAGCAGCTCGGCGGGAGCAACTAATGAAAAACTGTTTTTT,once,TRBV5-1,TRBJ1-4,-
CASSVSHRETQYF,TGTGCCAGTAGTGTCTCCCACCGTGAGACCCAGTACTTC,-,TRBV19,TRBJ2-5,-
CASSYLQGTYEQYF,TGTGCCAGCAGTTACCTACAGGGGACCTACGAGCAGTACTTC,-,TRBV6-6,TRBJ2-7,TRBD1
CASSSAGTEKNGYTF,TGTGCCAGTAGTAGCGCGGGGACAGAAAAGAATGGCTACACCTTC,once,TRBV19,TRBJ1-2,TRBD1
CASTTPWDSSYNEQFF,TGTGCCAGCACCACTCCCTGGGACAGTTCCTACAATGAGCAGTTCTTC,once,TRBV11-2,TRBJ2-1,TRBD1
CASSSGTVPYEQYF,TGTGCCAGCAGTTCCGGGACAGTGCCCTACGAGCAGTACTTC,-,TRBV7-3,TRBJ2-7,TRBD1
CASSRLDGPQETQYF,TGTGCCAGTAGTCGATTGGACGGTCCACAAGAGACCCAGTACTTC,-,TRBV19,TRBJ2-5,-
CASSSGQGFTGELFF,TGTGCCAGCAGTTCGGGACAGGGGTTCACCGGGGAGCTGTTTTTT,once,TRBV6-5,TRBJ2-2,TRBD1
CASTLTGDYGYTF,TGTGCCAGCACGTTAACAGGGGACTATGGCTACACCTTC,-,TRBV2,TRBJ1-2,TRBD1
CASSLGANTGELFF,TGTGCCAGCAGCTTGGGTGCGAACACCGGGGAGCTGTTTTTT,-,TRBV5-6,TRBJ2-2,-
CASSRAGGPEQFF,TGCGCCAGCAGTCGAGCGGGGGGGCCTGAGCAGTTCTTC,-,TRBV10-2,TRBJ2-1,TRBD2
CASSLEETQYF,TGTGCCAGCAGCTTGGAAGAGACCCAGTACTTC,once,TRBV11-2,TRBJ2-5,-
CASSQLDRASYNEQFF,TGCGCCAGCAGCCAACTGGACAGGGCCTCCTACAATGAGCAGTTCTTC,-,TRBV4-3,TRBJ2-1,TRBD1
CATSRDGVNIEAFF,TGTGCCACCAGCAGGGACGGGGTGAACATTGAAGCTTTCTTT,-,TRBV15,TRBJ1-1,-
CASSASGGVETQYF,TGTGCCAGCAGCGCGAGCGGGGGCGTAGAGACCCAGTACTTC,-,TRBV5-6,TRBJ2-5,TRBD2
CASSVETGGYNEQFF,TGTGCCAGCAGCGTAGAGACAGGGGGCTACAATGAGCAGTTCTTC,-,TRBV9,TRBJ2-1,TRBD1
CAISESDGEVEPQHF,TGTGCCATCAGTGAGTCTGACGGGGAGGTCGAACCCCAGCATTTT,-,TRBV10-3,TRBJ1-5,-